Listed here are 8 T cell receptor beta chains from one sample, sequenced in a study of blood T cells in healthy people across ages. Through a sample-barcoded 5' primer and a J-beta primer mix, a second PCR was run for roughly 6 to 11 cycles. TCRdb re-called the 5' RACE reads with MiXCR, one entry per CDR3 protein. In the table there are 1.5 million or so distinct CDR3 sequences, approximately 38% of which are singletons. Sample: blood. The receptor set was obtained from a young woman in good health.

There are a few counts of this clonotype. This chain links TRBV20-1 with TRBJ2-6; the D gene could be TRBD1 or TRBD2 (6 bases each). Germline CDR1 is DFQATT and CDR2 is SNEGSKA (reference sequence). The CDR3 length is 15 residues. The V end was cut by 3 bases, the J end by 0 bases, with 9 bases between. The CDR3 bases are TGCAGTGCTAGCGGGGGACACTCTGGGGCCAACGTCCTGACTTTC. It encodes CSASGGHSGANVLTF.

This clonotype turned up a few times. The chain joins TRBV6-1 to TRBJ2-1; 11 positions match TRBD2. Germline lookup yields CDR1 MNHNS and CDR2 SASEGT. The CDR3 spans 19 residues. Trimming at V came to 5 bases and at J to 0 bases, leaving 12 bases not matched to a gene. CDR3: CASSKGLAGGQLSYNEQFF. As DNA, the CDR3 is TGTGCCAGCAGTAAGGGCTTAGCGGGAGGGCAGCTCTCCTACAATGAGCAGTTCTTC.

There are a few counts of this clonotype. The chain has TRBV7-2 and TRBJ1-1, with D maybe TRBD1 (6 bases). Germline V lookup: CDR1 SGHTA, CDR2 FQGNSA. V shed 5 bases and J shed 1 base, with 17 bases lying between them. This CDR3 has 16 amino acids. The CDR3 nucleotides are TGTGCCAGCAGCACTTCGACAGGTCGAGGGAACACTGAAGCTTTCTTT. Protein sequence: CASSTSTGRGNTEAFF.

There are a few counts of this clonotype. This chain uses TRBV20-1 with TRBJ2-2, with TRBD2 matching over 10 bases. Germline values: CDR1 DFQATT, CDR2 SNEGSKA (reference sequence). The CDR3 covers 17 residues. After removal of 2 bases from V and 8 bases from J, the junction contained 14 bases not matched to a gene. The CDR3 sequence is CSARTRASGSLRGELFF. CDR3 in DNA: TGCAGTGCTAGAACGCGGGCTAGCGGGAGTCTAAGGGGGGAGCTGTTTTTT.

The rearrangement links TRBV7-9 to TRBJ2-3, with D possibly matching TRBD2 (6 bases). The CDR3 extends over 16 amino acids. Trimming cost V 4 bases and J 6 bases, with 20 bases left between them. Germline V lookup: CDR1 SEHNR, CDR2 FQNEAQ (reference sequence). Here the CDR3 DNA reads TGTGCCAGCAGCTCGATCGACTCTCTCGGGGGTGATACGCAGTATTTT. Protein product: CASSSIDSLGGDTQYF.

This clonotype was observed a handful of times. Relative to the germline gene, one junction end is altered; a read error may explain this. The chain links TRBV12-3 or TRBV12-4 to TRBJ2-3; 16 bases map to TRBD2. The CDR3 spans 19 residues. The CDR3 reads CASSKGTSGGGTSTDMQYF. CDR3 nucleotides: TGTGCCAGCAGTAAAGGGACTAGCGGGGGGGGAACTAGCACAGATATGCAGTATTTT.

Remarks on this clonotype: The junction differs from germline at one of its ends, possibly a read error. The CDR3 coding sequence is TGTGCCGGCAGCGTAGCTCCCAGCTTTAACACTGAAGCTTTCTTT. Amino acid sequence: CAGSVAPSFNTEAFF. V is TRBV9 and J is TRBJ1-1; D is undetermined. The germline gives CDR1 SGDLS, CDR2 YYNGEE. CDR3 length equals 15 residues.

V is TRBV13 and J is TRBJ1-2; D uncertain. Germline V gene data show CDR1 as PRHDT and CDR2 as FYEKMQ (reference sequence). The CDR3 length is 14 residues. V lost 1 base, J lost 4 bases, and 10 bases lay in between. The CDR3 loop reads CASSLDTELYGYTF. The CDR3 DNA follows: TGTGCCAGCAGCTTAGACACAGAGCTCTATGGCTACACCTTC.